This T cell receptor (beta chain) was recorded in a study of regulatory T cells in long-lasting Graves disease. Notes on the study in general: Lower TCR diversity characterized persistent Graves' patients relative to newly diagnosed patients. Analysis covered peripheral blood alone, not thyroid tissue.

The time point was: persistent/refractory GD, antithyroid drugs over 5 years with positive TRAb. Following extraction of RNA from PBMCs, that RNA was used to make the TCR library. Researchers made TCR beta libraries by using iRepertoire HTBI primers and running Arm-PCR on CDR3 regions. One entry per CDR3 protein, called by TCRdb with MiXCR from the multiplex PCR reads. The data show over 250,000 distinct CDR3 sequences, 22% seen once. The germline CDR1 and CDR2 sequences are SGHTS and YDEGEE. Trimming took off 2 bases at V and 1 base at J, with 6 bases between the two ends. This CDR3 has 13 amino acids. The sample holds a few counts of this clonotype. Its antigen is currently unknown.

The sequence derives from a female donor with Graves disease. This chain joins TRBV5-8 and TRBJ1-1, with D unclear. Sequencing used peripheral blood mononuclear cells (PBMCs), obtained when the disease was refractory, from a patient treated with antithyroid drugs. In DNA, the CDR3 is TGTGCCAGCAGCTTAAATAAGAACACTGAAGCTTTCTTT. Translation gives CASSLNKNTEAFF.